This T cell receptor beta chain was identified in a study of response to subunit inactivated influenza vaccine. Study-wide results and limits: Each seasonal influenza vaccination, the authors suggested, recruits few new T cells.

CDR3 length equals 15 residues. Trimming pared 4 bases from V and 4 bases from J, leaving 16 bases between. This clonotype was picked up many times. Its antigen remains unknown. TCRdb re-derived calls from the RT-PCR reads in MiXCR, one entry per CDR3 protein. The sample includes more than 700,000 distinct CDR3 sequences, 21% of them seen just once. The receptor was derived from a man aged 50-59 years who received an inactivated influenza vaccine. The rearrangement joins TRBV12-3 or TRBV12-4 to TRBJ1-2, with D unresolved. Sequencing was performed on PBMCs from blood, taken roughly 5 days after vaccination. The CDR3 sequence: CASSSQRGSLYGYTF. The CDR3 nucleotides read TGTGCCAGCAGTTCCCAGAGAGGGTCCCTCTATGGCTACACCTTC.